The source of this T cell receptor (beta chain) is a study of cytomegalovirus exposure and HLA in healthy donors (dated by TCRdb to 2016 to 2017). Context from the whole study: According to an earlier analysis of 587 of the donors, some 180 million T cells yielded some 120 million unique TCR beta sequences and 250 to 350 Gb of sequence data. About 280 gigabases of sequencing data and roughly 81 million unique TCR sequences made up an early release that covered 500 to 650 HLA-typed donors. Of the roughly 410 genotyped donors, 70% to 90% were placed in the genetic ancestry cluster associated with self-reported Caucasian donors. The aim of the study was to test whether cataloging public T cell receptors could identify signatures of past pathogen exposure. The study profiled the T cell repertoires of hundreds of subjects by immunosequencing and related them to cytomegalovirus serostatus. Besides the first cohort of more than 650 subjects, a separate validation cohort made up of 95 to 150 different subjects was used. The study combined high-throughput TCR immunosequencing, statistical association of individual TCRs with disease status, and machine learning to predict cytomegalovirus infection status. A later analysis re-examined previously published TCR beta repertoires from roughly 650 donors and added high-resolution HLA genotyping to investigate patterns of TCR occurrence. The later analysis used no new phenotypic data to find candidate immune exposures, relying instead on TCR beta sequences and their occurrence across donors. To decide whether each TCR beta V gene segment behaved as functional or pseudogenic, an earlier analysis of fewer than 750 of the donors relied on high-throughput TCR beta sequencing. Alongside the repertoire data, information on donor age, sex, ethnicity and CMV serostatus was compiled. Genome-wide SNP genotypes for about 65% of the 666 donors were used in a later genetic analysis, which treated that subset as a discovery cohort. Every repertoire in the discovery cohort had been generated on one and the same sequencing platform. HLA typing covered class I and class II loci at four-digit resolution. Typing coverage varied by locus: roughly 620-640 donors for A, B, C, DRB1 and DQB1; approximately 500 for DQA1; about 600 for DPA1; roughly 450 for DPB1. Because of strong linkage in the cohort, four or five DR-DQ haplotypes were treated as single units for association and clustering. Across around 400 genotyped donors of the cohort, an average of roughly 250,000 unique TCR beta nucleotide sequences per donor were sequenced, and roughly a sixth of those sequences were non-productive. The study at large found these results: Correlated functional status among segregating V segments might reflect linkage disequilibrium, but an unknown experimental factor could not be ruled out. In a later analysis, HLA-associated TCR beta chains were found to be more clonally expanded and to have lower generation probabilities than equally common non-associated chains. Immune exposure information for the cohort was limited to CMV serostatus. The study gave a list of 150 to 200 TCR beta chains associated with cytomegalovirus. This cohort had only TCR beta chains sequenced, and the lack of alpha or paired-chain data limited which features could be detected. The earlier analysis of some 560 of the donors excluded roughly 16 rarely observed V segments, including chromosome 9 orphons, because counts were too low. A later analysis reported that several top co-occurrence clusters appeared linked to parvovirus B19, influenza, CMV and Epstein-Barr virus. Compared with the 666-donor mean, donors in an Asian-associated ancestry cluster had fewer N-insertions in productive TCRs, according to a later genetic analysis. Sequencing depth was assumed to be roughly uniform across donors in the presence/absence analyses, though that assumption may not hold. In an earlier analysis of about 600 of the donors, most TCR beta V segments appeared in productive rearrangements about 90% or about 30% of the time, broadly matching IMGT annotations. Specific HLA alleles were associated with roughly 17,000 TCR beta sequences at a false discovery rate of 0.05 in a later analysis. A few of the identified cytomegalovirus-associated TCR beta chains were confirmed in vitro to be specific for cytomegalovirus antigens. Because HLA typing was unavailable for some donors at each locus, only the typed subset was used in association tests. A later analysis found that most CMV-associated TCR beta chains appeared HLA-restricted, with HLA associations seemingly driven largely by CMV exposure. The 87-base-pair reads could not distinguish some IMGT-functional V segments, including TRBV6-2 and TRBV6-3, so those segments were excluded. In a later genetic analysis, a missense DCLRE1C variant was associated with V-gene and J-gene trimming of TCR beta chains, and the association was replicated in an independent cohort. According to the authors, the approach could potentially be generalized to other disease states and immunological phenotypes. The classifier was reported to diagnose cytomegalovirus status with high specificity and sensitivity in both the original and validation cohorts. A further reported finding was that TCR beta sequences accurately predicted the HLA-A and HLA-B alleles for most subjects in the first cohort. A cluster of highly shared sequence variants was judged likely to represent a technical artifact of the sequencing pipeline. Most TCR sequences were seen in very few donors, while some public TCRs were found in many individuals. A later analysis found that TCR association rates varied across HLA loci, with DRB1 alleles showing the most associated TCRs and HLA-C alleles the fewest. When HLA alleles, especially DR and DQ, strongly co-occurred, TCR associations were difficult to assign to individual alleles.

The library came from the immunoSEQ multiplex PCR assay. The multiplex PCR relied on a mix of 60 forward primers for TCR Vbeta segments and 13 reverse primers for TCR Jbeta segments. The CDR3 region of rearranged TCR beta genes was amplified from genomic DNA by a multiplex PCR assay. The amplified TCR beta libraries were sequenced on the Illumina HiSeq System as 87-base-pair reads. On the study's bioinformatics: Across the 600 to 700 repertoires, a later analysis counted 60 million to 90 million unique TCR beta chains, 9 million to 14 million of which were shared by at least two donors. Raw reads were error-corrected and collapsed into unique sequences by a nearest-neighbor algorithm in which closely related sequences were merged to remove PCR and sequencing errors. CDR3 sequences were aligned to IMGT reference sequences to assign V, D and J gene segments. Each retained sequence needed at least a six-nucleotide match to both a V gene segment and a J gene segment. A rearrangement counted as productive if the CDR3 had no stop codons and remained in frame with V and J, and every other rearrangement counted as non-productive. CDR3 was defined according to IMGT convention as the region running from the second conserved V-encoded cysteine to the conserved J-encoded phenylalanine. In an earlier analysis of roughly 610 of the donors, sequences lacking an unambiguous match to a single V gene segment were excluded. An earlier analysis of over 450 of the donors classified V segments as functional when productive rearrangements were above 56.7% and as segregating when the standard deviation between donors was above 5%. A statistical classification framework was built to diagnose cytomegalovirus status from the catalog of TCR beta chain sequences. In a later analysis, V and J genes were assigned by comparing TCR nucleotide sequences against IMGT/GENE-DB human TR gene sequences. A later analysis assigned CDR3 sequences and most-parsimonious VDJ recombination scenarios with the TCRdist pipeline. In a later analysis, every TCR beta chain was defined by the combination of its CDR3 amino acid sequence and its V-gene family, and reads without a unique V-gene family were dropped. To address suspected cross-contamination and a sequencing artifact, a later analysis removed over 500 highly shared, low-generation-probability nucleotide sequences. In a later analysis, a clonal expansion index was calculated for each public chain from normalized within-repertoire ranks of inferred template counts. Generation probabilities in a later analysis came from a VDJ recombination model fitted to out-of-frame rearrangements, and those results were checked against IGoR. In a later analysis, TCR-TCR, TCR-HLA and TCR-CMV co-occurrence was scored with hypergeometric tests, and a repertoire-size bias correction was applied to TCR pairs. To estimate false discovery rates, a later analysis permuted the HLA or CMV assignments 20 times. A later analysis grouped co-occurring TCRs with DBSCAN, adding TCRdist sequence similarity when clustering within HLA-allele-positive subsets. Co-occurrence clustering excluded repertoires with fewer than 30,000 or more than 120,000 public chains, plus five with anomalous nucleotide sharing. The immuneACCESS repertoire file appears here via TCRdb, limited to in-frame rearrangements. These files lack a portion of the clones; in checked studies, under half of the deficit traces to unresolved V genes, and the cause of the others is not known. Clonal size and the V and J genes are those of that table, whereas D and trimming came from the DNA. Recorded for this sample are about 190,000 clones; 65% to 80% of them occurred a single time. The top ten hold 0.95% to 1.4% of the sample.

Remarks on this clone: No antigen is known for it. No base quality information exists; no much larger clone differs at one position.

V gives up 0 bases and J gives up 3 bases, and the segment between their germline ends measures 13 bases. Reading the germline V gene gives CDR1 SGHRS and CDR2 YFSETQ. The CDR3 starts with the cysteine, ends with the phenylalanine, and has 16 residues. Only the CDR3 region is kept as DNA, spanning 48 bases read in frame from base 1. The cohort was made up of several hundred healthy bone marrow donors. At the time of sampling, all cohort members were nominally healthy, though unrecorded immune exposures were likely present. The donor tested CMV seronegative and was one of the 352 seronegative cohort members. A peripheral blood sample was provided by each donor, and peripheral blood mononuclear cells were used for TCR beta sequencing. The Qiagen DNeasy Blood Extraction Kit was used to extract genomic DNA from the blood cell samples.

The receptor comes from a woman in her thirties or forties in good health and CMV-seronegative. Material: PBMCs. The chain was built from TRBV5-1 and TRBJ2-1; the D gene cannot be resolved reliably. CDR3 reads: CASSLGTDIYYNEQFF. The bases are TGCGCCAGCAGCTTGGGTACTGATATCTACTACAATGAGCAGTTCTTC.